The following is a T cell receptor beta chain sequence with its context. This specimen comes from a study of blood T cell repertoires in COVID-19. Seattle patients were enrolled while actively infected and followed longitudinally. CDR1 is SGDLS and CDR2 is YYNGEE in the germline V gene. The ends lost 3 bases at V and 2 bases at J; junction bases unmatched: 8. The CDR3 runs 15 residues. Original handling: Amplification of reference gene primers was used by the study to estimate nucleated cell counts. Clones were sequenced by immunoSEQ multiplex PCR, and TCRdb holds only the in-frame ones, with some missing. V and J calls plus clone size are reproduced from that table; the DNA served to infer D and trimming. Among approximately 530,000 clones listed, approximately 88% were seen once.

V gene TRBV9 combines with J gene TRBJ2-7; 7 bases match TRBD1. The TCR originated in a woman aged 45-65 years with COVID-19, enrolled during active disease. The sequenced material came from peripheral blood. CDR3 bases: TGTGCCAGCAGCGCAGACCCGGGACAGACCTACGAGCAGTACTTC. Its protein product is CASSADPGQTYEQYF.